Listed below are T cell receptor beta chains from one sample, sequenced in a study of cytomegalovirus exposure and HLA in healthy donors. The assay was immunoSEQ multiplex PCR, and TCRdb's table has in-frame clones only and misses some. There are 100,000 to 150,000 clones in the sample; 77% occur only once, and about 6% lies in the top ten. The sequenced sample was PBMCs. These receptors were collected from a man between 18 and 35 years old in good health and CMV-seropositive. Both conserved end residues are part of each CDR3. The D gene is left open where the match is weak. The size of a clone is reported for some rows only, either as once, few or many, or as a class for expanded clones.

TRBV2	-	17	TRBJ1-6	once	CASSDQGSSSYNSPLHF	TGTGCCAGCAGTGACCAGGGATCGAGCTCCTATAATTCACCCCTCCACTTT
TRBV13	TRBD1	14	TRBJ1-2	once	CASSVLQGYYGYTF	TGTGCCAGCAGCGTTTTACAGGGGTACTATGGCTACACCTTC
TRBV19	-	14	TRBJ2-2	-	CASSIGQRSGELFF	TGTGCCAGTAGTATAGGACAGAGAAGCGGGGAGCTGTTTTTT
TRBV5-1	TRBD2	15	TRBJ2-5	-	CASSSRLAGWETQYF	TGCGCCAGCAGCAGTAGACTAGCGGGGTGGGAGACCCAGTACTTC
TRBV6-6	-	16	TRBJ1-6	-	CASSQTRGRDNSPLHF	TGTGCCAGCAGCCAGACCCGGGGGAGAGATAATTCACCCCTCCACTTT
TRBV4-1	-	15	TRBJ2-1	few	CASSQVSQGDNEQFF	TGCGCCAGCAGCCAAGTTTCACAGGGTGATAATGAGCAGTTCTTC
TRBV5-6	-	14	TRBJ1-1	-	CASSPTQRNTEAFF	TGTGCCAGCAGCCCAACTCAAAGGAACACTGAAGCTTTCTTT
TRBV4-1	TRBD2	14	TRBJ2-2	once	CASSQGLAAGELFF	TGCGCCAGCAGCCAGGGACTAGCGGCCGGGGAGCTGTTTTTT
TRBV5-4	TRBD1	15	TRBJ1-2	-	CASSPNTGASCGYTF	TGTGCCAGCAGCCCAAACACAGGGGCGAGCTGTGGCTACACCTTC
TRBV5-5	TRBD1	14	TRBJ1-5	-	CASSPGQTKRPQHF	TGTGCCAGCAGCCCGGGACAGACCAAGCGACCCCAGCATTTT
TRBV30	-	15	TRBJ2-2	-	CAWSGAGRATGELFF	TGTGCCTGGAGTGGGGCGGGAAGGGCCACCGGGGAGCTGTTTTTT
TRBV6-5	TRBD2	16	TRBJ2-5	-	CASSYSGGGDQETQYF	TGTGCCAGCAGTTACTCGGGCGGGGGGGATCAAGAGACCCAGTACTTC
TRBV6-5	-	14	TRBJ2-7	many	CASSSWPPEGEQYF	TGTGCCAGCAGTTCCTGGCCACCCGAGGGCGAGCAGTACTTC
TRBV7-9	TRBD1	14	TRBJ1-1	-	CTSSEQGGNTEAFF	TGTACCAGCAGCGAACAGGGGGGGAACACTGAAGCTTTCTTT
TRBV7-3	-	14	TRBJ2-1	-	CASSLSFSADEQFF	TGTGCCAGCAGCTTATCTTTTAGCGCGGATGAGCAGTTCTTC
TRBV6-6	TRBD1	14	TRBJ1-5	-	CASSQTRTGESQHF	TGTGCCAGCAGCCAGACCAGGACAGGGGAAAGCCAGCATTTT
TRBV19	-	14	TRBJ1-5	-	CASSMRGNNQPQHF	TGTGCCAGTAGTATGAGGGGGAACAATCAGCCCCAGCATTTT
TRBV25-1	-	15	TRBJ2-3	-	CASSERGWGTDTQYF	TGTGCCAGCAGTGAAAGGGGTTGGGGCACAGATACGCAGTATTTT
TRBV4-1	TRBD1	18	TRBJ1-1	-	CASSQDPYRGIVDTEAFF	TGCGCCAGCAGCCAAGATCCTTACAGGGGGATTGTGGACACTGAAGCTTTCTTT
TRBV30	-	16	TRBJ2-7	-	CAWSVHSARGIYEQYF	TGTGCCTGGAGTGTACATTCGGCCAGGGGTATCTACGAGCAGTACTTC
TRBV10-1	-	13	TRBJ2-7	-	CASSESGGYEQYF	TGCGCCAGCAGTGAGTCAGGCGGCTACGAGCAGTACTTC
TRBV28	-	14	TRBJ1-5	once	CASIPADSNQPQHF	TGTGCCAGCATTCCAGCGGATAGCAATCAGCCCCAGCATTTT
TRBV9	TRBD2	17	TRBJ2-5	-	CASSVALSGGGQETQYF	TGTGCCAGCAGCGTAGCTTTATCTGGCGGGGGGCAAGAGACCCAGTACTTC
TRBV19	TRBD1	14	TRBJ1-1	-	CASSQFLGTAEAFF	TGTGCCAGTAGTCAATTTTTGGGGACAGCTGAAGCTTTCTTT
TRBV7-3	-	15	TRBJ2-2	-	CASSLGGPHTGELFF	TGTGCCAGCAGCTTAGGAGGGCCCCACACCGGGGAGCTGTTTTTT
TRBV5-6	-	13	TRBJ2-7	-	CASRTIGTYEQYF	TGTGCCAGCAGAACCATCGGGACCTACGAGCAGTACTTC
TRBV5-4	TRBD1	13	TRBJ1-2	-	CASSIQGANGYTF	TGTGCCAGCAGCATACAGGGGGCGAATGGCTACACCTTC
TRBV5-6	TRBD2	15	TRBJ2-7	-	CASSPGTSGKYEQYF	TGTGCCAGCAGCCCCGGGACTAGCGGAAAATACGAGCAGTACTTC
TRBV7-9	-	13	TRBJ1-1	-	CASSLGGGTEAFF	TGTGCCAGCAGCTTGGGGGGAGGCACTGAAGCTTTCTTT
TRBV4-1	TRBD1	18	TRBJ1-3	-	CASSQDRQGTGAGNTIYF	TGCGCCAGCAGCCAAGATCGCCAGGGGACAGGGGCTGGAAACACCATATATTTT
TRBV6-5	TRBD1	14	TRBJ2-1	once	CASTGQGASNEQFF	TGTGCCAGCACAGGCCAGGGGGCTTCGAATGAGCAGTTCTTC
TRBV9	-	14	TRBJ1-1	-	CASSPKSRDTEAFF	TGTGCCAGCAGCCCCAAAAGCCGGGACACTGAAGCTTTCTTT
TRBV18	TRBD1	13	TRBJ1-1	-	CASSLDRDTEAFF	TGTGCCAGCTCTCTTGACAGGGACACTGAAGCTTTCTTT
TRBV4-1	TRBD1	14	TRBJ2-7	few	CASSARDRPSEQYF	TGCGCCAGCAGCGCCCGGGACAGACCTTCCGAGCAGTACTTC
TRBV7-9	-	13	TRBJ2-4	-	CASSPSETNIQYF	TGTGCCAGCAGCCCCTCGGAGACAAACATTCAGTACTTC
TRBV11-3	-	13	TRBJ2-2	-	CASSPGNTGELFF	TGTGCCAGCAGCCCCGGGAACACCGGGGAGCTGTTTTTT
TRBV7-8	-	14	TRBJ1-5	-	CASSLARVNQPQHF	TGTGCCAGCAGCTTAGCGAGGGTTAATCAGCCCCAGCATTTT
TRBV2	TRBD1	15	TRBJ2-1	-	CATESGTGVTDEQFF	TGTGCCACCGAATCCGGGACAGGGGTGACGGATGAGCAGTTCTTC
TRBV5-6	-	16	TRBJ1-1	-	CASSFGVGGLGTEAFF	TGTGCCAGCAGCTTCGGGGTCGGGGGGCTGGGCACTGAAGCTTTCTTT
TRBV5-6	TRBD1	14	TRBJ2-7	-	CASSHRQGGHEQYF	TGTGCCAGCAGCCATCGACAGGGCGGCCACGAGCAGTACTTC
TRBV5-5	-	15	TRBJ2-2	-	CASSLGHTNTGELFF	TGTGCCAGCAGCTTGGGGCACACGAACACCGGGGAGCTGTTTTTT
TRBV29-1	TRBD1	15	TRBJ2-5	few	CSVRTGTGEWETQYF	TGCAGCGTTCGTACCGGGACAGGGGAGTGGGAGACCCAGTACTTC
TRBV9	-	9	TRBJ1-2	-	CASSVYDSF	TGTGCCAGCAGCGTTTATGACAGCTTC
TRBV4-2	-	17	TRBJ2-2	-	CASSQDIRGRTTGELFF	TGTGCCAGCAGCCAAGATATCCGGGGGAGGACCACCGGGGAGCTGTTTTTT
TRBV6-5	-	15	TRBJ2-2	few	CASRLPQGFPGELFF	TGTGCCAGCAGACTCCCACAGGGTTTCCCCGGGGAGCTGTTTTTT